This T cell receptor (beta chain) was sequenced for a study of blood T cell repertoires in COVID-19 (dated by TCRdb to about 2020). Broadly, across the study: Collaborator samples came from the United States, Italy and Spain and covered acute and convalescent phases of COVID-19. A freely available public database, intended as a resource for researchers studying the immune response to SARS-CoV-2, is where the repertoires were released. Sample metadata almost always included a de-identified subject ID, COVID-19 status, age in years and sex. The prospective study material was composed of cDNA or gDNA derived from T cells, B-cell-depleted T cells, or PBMCs. Where available, HLA class I and class II types were taken from metadata supplied by the sample provider and were not determined by assay-based typing. Samples came from the ongoing ImmuneRACE study (first 160 participants) plus 1,254 subjects from 6 global collaborators. The dataset comprised deeply sampled blood TCRbeta repertoires from subjects exposed to, actively infected with, or recovered from COVID-19.

From the cysteine through the phenylalanine, the CDR3 covers 16 amino acids. This entry keeps only the CDR3 DNA: 48 bases, framed from base 1. Trimming takes 3 bases off V and 5 bases off J; junction bases not matched to a gene: 7. The germline V gene (reference sequence) sets CDR1 to SGHNT and CDR2 to YYREEE. TCRbeta CDR3 regions were amplified from genomic DNA using the immunoSEQ Assay, a bias-controlled multiplex PCR. The source study handled its data this way. Within the assay, amplification of reference gene primers was used to estimate how many nucleated cells each sample contained. Sequence reads were collapsed and filtered to measure the absolute abundance of every unique TCRbeta CDR3 rearrangement. For each sample, productive Simpson clonality was calculated as the square root of Simpson's diversity index over productive rearrangements. Imported from immuneACCESS, the table was reduced by TCRdb to in-frame sequences with V and J called. These copies leave out some clones; in studies compared against another copy, an unresolved V gene accounts for under half, and the cause of the remainder is not known. That table furnishes V, J and clone size, whereas the DNA furnished D and trimming. The sample table contains roughly 230,000 clones; only one count was recorded for roughly nine tenths of them. Roughly 5% of the sample comes from the top ten.

Samples from volunteer blood donors who had recovered from COVID-19 were contributed by a second Seattle source. Collaborating institutions collected whole blood in K2EDTA tubes following their own protocols. For TCRbeta analysis, collaborators shipped samples in one of three forms: frozen whole blood, isolated PBMCs, or DNA extracted from either of those sample types. Turning to this clone: Its binding antigen is unknown. The record has no base qualities; no much larger clone is one base away.

The paper's findings and limits, for the study overall: Clinical and demographic metadata were provided uncurated, with the amount varying by source and participant.

Sequences were obtained from peripheral blood. The origin of this receptor is a woman aged 40 to 50 who had recovered from COVID-19. The chain couples TRBV5-4 to TRBJ2-3; a stretch of 12 junction bases matches TRBD2. The CDR3 reads CASSSRLAGAIDTQYF. The DNA sequence reads TGTGCCAGCAGCTCCCGACTAGCGGGAGCCATAGATACGCAGTATTTT.